One sample yielded the 29 T cell receptor beta chains listed below, sequenced in a study of T cells in localized non-small cell lung cancer (TCRdb year 2020). Library preparation was by the immunoSEQ multiplex PCR assay. The table was pulled from immuneACCESS by TCRdb, which kept in-frame rearrangements only. Such tables lose some clones; where checked, under half of the loss comes from unresolved V genes, and the rest has no known cause. The sample profile shows about 19,000 clones; about four fifths of them were found once. The leading ten clones occupy roughly 27% of the sample. This sample comprised peripheral blood, obtained before any cancer treatment. Source of these receptors: a female donor over 55 with stage I lung adenocarcinoma.

The V and J genes are TRBV14 and TRBJ1-3; D ambiguous. The V gene lost 0 bases and the J gene lost 2 bases, with 2 bases spanning the gap. Per the germline V gene, CDR1 is SGHDN and CDR2 is FVKESK. The CDR3 has 13 amino acids. CDR3 coding DNA: TGTGCCAGCAGCCAAGAGGCTGGAAACACCATATATTTT. Its translation is CASSQEAGNTIYF.

V and J are TRBV5-4 and TRBJ2-3, with D perhaps TRBD1 (6 bases). The germline V gene encodes CDR1 SGHNT and CDR2 YYREEE (reference sequence). The CDR3 loop spans 16 amino acids. The V and J ends lost 0 bases and 4 bases respectively, with 15 bases between them. The CDR3 bases are TGTGCCAGCAGCTTGGCGACAGGTTTACTTTCAGATACGCAGTATTTT. It codes for CASSLATGLLSDTQYF.

V and J are TRBV7-2 and TRBJ1-5; TRBD1 is a possible D gene (5 bases). The CDR3 loop spans 13 amino acids. V shed 6 bases and J shed 2 bases, with 8 bases lying between them. CDR1 is SGHTA and CDR2 is FQGNSA in the germline V gene. CDR3 DNA sequence: TGTGCCAGCAGGGGGCCGGGCAATCAGCCCCAGCATTTT. Translation: CASRGPGNQPQHF.

The chain combines TRBV27 with TRBJ1-5; D is uncertain. Germline V gene lookup returns CDR1 MNHEY and CDR2 SMNVEV (reference sequence). This CDR3 has 15 amino acids. Deletions cut 2 bases from V and 1 base from J, with 9 bases between. CDR3 region: CASSLNQLSNQPQHF. The CDR3 coding sequence is TGTGCCAGCAGTTTAAATCAGTTGAGCAATCAGCCCCAGCATTTT.

The chain joins TRBV7-9 to TRBJ2-7; D possibly corresponds to TRBD2 (6 bases). The CDR3 has 14 residues. The germline V gene encodes CDR1 SEHNR and CDR2 FQNEAQ (reference sequence). The ends were cut back, 2 bases at V and 0 bases at J, with 8 bases in the middle. CDR3 sequence: CASSLFGGSYEQYF. The CDR3 DNA reads as TGTGCCAGCAGCTTATTCGGGGGCTCCTACGAGCAGTACTTC.

A remark on this clone: At one end, the junction sequence differs from germline, possibly due to a read error. The V call is TRBV7-9, the J call TRBJ1-1, with D perhaps matching TRBD1 (5 bases). Germline-derived CDR1 and CDR2 are SEHNR and FQNEAQ (reference sequence). The CDR3 is 14 residues long. In nucleotides, the CDR3 is TGTGCCAGCAGCTTAGCAGGGGTGAATACTGAAGCTTTCTTT. Protein product: CASSLAGVNTEAFF.

This chain connects TRBV6-1 to TRBJ1-3; TRBD1 agrees at 9 bases. This CDR3 comprises 15 residues. Trimming cost V 2 bases and J 6 bases; bases outside gene matches: 5. Germline loops: CDR1 MNHNS, CDR2 SASEGT. CDR3 nucleotides: TGTGCCAGCAGTGAATGGGACAGGGAAATAAACACCATATATTTT. Translation gives CASSEWDREINTIYF.

CDR3 sequence: CATSPGHTSTDTQYF. CDR3 coding DNA: TGCGCCACCTCCCCCGGACACACGAGCACAGATACGCAGTATTTT. This chain links TRBV5-1 with TRBJ2-3, with a possible D match to TRBD1 (5 bases). Germline values: CDR1 SGHRS, CDR2 YFSETQ. The V and J ends lost 9 bases and 0 bases respectively, with 17 bases between them. The CDR3 length is 15 residues.

This sequence joins TRBV9 and TRBJ1-1, with a possible D match to TRBD1 (5 bases). Germline CDR1 and CDR2: SGDLS and YYNGEE. Trimming removed 2 bases from V and 7 bases from J, with 12 bases in between. The CDR3 totals 13 residues. DNA for the CDR3: TGTGCCAGCAGCGTGGGGGGGATTAATGAAGCTTTCTTT. It encodes CASSVGGINEAFF. Combining the CDR3 with reference TRBV9 and TRBJ1-1 gives the whole variable domain DSGVTQTPKHLITATGQRVTLRCSPRSGDLSVYWYQQSLDQGLQFLIQYYNGEERAKGNILERFSAQQFPDLHSELNLSSLELGDSALYFCASSVGGINEAFFGQGTRLTVV.

This sequence joins TRBV7-3 and TRBJ1-1, with a tentative D call TRBD1 (5 bases). Per germline, CDR1 SGHTA and CDR2 FQGTGA. V gave up 4 bases and J gave up 3 bases, with 9 bases separating them. The CDR3 has 13 residues. The CDR3: CASSSQGDTEAFF. In nucleotides, the CDR3 is TGTGCCAGCAGCTCCCAGGGAGACACTGAAGCTTTCTTT. The full variable domain, with the rest looked up from reference TRBV7-3 and TRBJ1-1, is GAGVSQTPSNKVTEKGKYVELRCDPISGHTALYWYRQSLGQGPEFLIYFQGTGAADDSGLPNDRFFAVRPEGSVSTLKIQRTERGDSAVYLCASSSQGDTEAFFGQGTRLTVV.

This chain joins TRBV30 and TRBJ2-3; TRBD2 is a possible D gene (5 bases). Trimming cost V 3 bases and J 13 bases, with 17 bases left between them. The CDR3 sequence is 12 residues long. Germline CDR1 and CDR2: GTSNPN and SVGIG (reference sequence). The CDR3 sequence is CAWRADSPPEYF. In DNA, the CDR3 is TGTGCCTGGAGGGCGGACTCCCCCCCAGAGTATTTT.

This chain's CDR3 is CASSISGQGSYEQYF. CDR3 nucleotide sequence: TGTGCCAGTAGTATCAGTGGACAGGGGTCCTACGAGCAGTACTTC. The V gene is TRBV19, the J gene TRBJ2-7, with TRBD1 matching over 9 bases. This CDR3 has 15 amino acids. Unmatched junction bases numbered 4, after V lost 3 bases and J lost 1 base. Germline V gene lookup returns CDR1 LNHDA and CDR2 SQIVND (reference sequence).

This rearrangement joins TRBV18 to TRBJ2-7, with 8 bases that match TRBD1. Germline loops: CDR1 KGHSH, CDR2 LQKENI. Unmatched junction bases numbered 6, after V lost 3 bases and J lost 5 bases. The CDR3 is 14 residues long. The CDR3 loop is CASSPRQGTDEQYF. DNA of the CDR3: TGTGCCAGCTCACCGCGACAGGGGACGGACGAGCAGTACTTC.

The chain links TRBV6-1 to TRBJ1-1, with 9 nucleotides matching TRBD1. This CDR3 is 15 amino acids long. Germline CDR1 and CDR2: MNHNS and SASEGT. The V and J ends lost 6 bases and 4 bases, in that order; junction bases with no gene match: 9. This chain's CDR3 is CASRGTDRGITEAFF. In DNA, the CDR3 is TGTGCCAGCAGGGGAACTGACAGGGGGATCACTGAAGCTTTCTTT.

The rearrangement uses TRBV6-1 and TRBJ1-2; 8 bases line up with TRBD1. This CDR3 is 14 amino acids long. J was trimmed by 5 bases and V by 0 bases; bases with no gene match: 2. Germline loops: CDR1 MNHNS, CDR2 SASEGT. CDR3 in DNA: TGTGCCAGCAGTGAAGCAGGGACAGGATATGGCTACACCTTC. Translating gives CASSEAGTGYGYTF.

The count of this clone is one. The CDR3 DNA is TGTGCCAGCAGAGGGGACAGGATGAACACTGAAGCTTTCTTT. The encoded protein is CASRGDRMNTEAFF. The rearrangement uses TRBV6-5 and TRBJ1-1; 8 nucleotides agree with TRBD1. The CDR3 sequence is 14 residues long. The germline gives CDR1 MNHEY, CDR2 SVGAGI. The junction had 3 bases not matched to a gene; V was cut back by 6 bases and J by 0 bases.

The chain employs TRBV27 and TRBJ2-3, with D perhaps matching TRBD2 (7 bases). The CDR3 runs 16 residues. Trimming pared 2 bases from V and 0 bases from J, leaving 12 bases between. Germline-derived CDR1 and CDR2 are MNHEY and SMNVEV (reference sequence). The CDR3 DNA reads TGTGCCAGCAGTTTACTTCGGGGGGCGAGCACAGATACGCAGTATTTT. Translated: CASSLLRGASTDTQYF.

The V call is TRBV6-5, the J call TRBJ1-2; D ambiguous. This CDR3 has 14 amino acids. CDR1 is MNHEY, CDR2 SVGAGI, per germline. The V and J ends lost 6 bases and 0 bases respectively, with 11 bases between them. DNA for the CDR3: TGTGCCAGCAGGATAGGGTCCGCTAACTATGGCTACACCTTC. Translating it yields CASRIGSANYGYTF.

V usage is TRBV5-1 and J usage is TRBJ2-7; the D is unclear. From germline, CDR1 is SGHRS and CDR2 YFSETQ. The ends were cut back, 2 bases at V and 10 bases at J, with 16 bases in the middle. This CDR3 spans 13 amino acids. The CDR3 protein is CASSFNIAETQYF. The CDR3 coding sequence is TGCGCCAGCAGCTTTAACATCGCCGAGACTCAGTACTTC.

This chain links TRBV5-1 with TRBJ1-2; perhaps TRBD1 as D (6 bases). V lost 2 bases, J lost 6 bases, and 14 bases lay in between. The CDR3 is 14 residues long. Germline V gene lookup returns CDR1 SGHRS and CDR2 YFSETQ. CDR3 DNA sequence: TGCGCCAGCAGCTTATTAGAGGGGGGCAATGGCTACACCTTC. It encodes CASSLLEGGNGYTF. Full variable domain (remainder filled in from reference TRBV5-1 and TRBJ1-2): KAGVTQTPRYLIKTRGQQVTLSCSPISGHRSVSWYQQTPGQGLQFLFEYFSETQRNKGNFPGRFSGRQFSNSRSEMNVSTLELGDSALYLCASSLLEGGNGYTFGSGTRLTVV.

The chain uses TRBV4-1 and TRBJ1-6, with D unclear. Per germline, CDR1 MGHRA and CDR2 YSYEKL. There are 16 residues in the CDR3. Trimming stripped 1 base from V and 6 bases from J, with 13 bases between. The CDR3 spells CASSQVQAWANSPLHF. Written as DNA, the CDR3 is TGCGCCAGCAGCCAAGTGCAGGCTTGGGCTAATTCACCCCTCCACTTT.

The chain carries TRBV6-1 and TRBJ2-1; no firm D call. The CDR3 has 12 amino acids. In germline, CDR1 is MNHNS, CDR2 SASEGT. V lost 5 bases and J 5 bases, leaving 7 bases between the germline ends. The CDR3 nucleotides are TGTGCCAGCAGTCTCACGGACAATGAGCAGTTCTTC. Translation: CASSLTDNEQFF.

This clone was seen a single time. The chain uses TRBV18 and TRBJ2-3, with 10 bases fitting TRBD2. The germline V gene encodes CDR1 KGHSH and CDR2 LQKENI. The CDR3 sequence is 15 residues long. Unmatched junction bases numbered 3, after V lost 2 bases and J lost 4 bases. This CDR3 is CASSPTSGVSDTQYF. In DNA, the CDR3 is TGTGCCAGCTCACCAACTAGCGGGGTGTCAGATACGCAGTATTTT.

The rearrangement links TRBV5-1 to TRBJ2-5; D not resolved. In germline, CDR1 is SGHRS, CDR2 YFSETQ. The length of the CDR3 is 16 residues. The germline V and J ends were trimmed by 4 bases and 0 bases, with 16 bases remaining between them. This CDR3 reads CASSAGTNGYQETQYF. CDR3 bases: TGCGCCAGCAGCGCCGGCACCAACGGGTACCAAGAGACCCAGTACTTC. The complete variable domain, with remaining parts taken from reference TRBV5-1 and TRBJ2-5, reads KAGVTQTPRYLIKTRGQQVTLSCSPISGHRSVSWYQQTPGQGLQFLFEYFSETQRNKGNFPGRFSGRQFSNSRSEMNVSTLELGDSALYLCASSAGTNGYQETQYFGPGTRLLVL.

This clone was seen only a few times. Other DNA sequences within the sample encode an identical CDR3. The chain combines TRBV6-1 with TRBJ1-2; D might be TRBD1 (5 bases). The CDR3 loop spans 14 amino acids. Germline assignment: CDR1 MNHNS and CDR2 SASEGT. V was cut by 6 bases and J by 4 bases, with 15 bases left in between. This CDR3 is CASSPSGSLYGYTF. The CDR3 nucleotides read TGTGCCAGCAGCCCATCAGGGAGTCTCTATGGCTACACCTTC.

The V gene is TRBV19, the J gene TRBJ2-7, with D possibly TRBD2 on 5 matching bases. The CDR3 is 15 amino acids. V was pared by 1 base and J by 2 bases, with 12 bases between. Germline loops: CDR1 LNHDA, CDR2 SQIVND (reference sequence). The CDR3, as DNA: TGTGCCAGTAGTATAGGCGGAGGTTCCGCCTACGAGCAGTACTTC. This encodes CASSIGGGSAYEQYF.

The chain carries TRBV9 and TRBJ2-1; no definite D call. Germline loops: CDR1 SGDLS, CDR2 YYNGEE. This CDR3 region has 14 residues. Deletions cut 3 bases from V and 0 bases from J, with 7 bases between. In nucleotides, the CDR3 is TGTGCCAGCAGCGCGACGGGCTCCTACAATGAGCAGTTCTTC. The encoded protein is CASSATGSYNEQFF.

The genes are TRBV4-1 and TRBJ1-2; D is perhaps TRBD1 (5 bases). The CDR3 extends over 14 amino acids. Germline loops: CDR1 MGHRA, CDR2 YSYEKL. Trimming removed 2 bases from V and 2 bases from J, with 9 bases in between. DNA for the CDR3: TGCGCCAGCAGCCAACAGACAGCAAACTATGGCTACACCTTC. It translates to CASSQQTANYGYTF.

For the CDR3, the DNA is TGCGCCAGCAGCCAGGGTATCGACAGGGGGGATCAGCCCCAGCATTTT. It is translated as CASSQGIDRGDQPQHF. V and J are TRBV4-1 and TRBJ1-5, with 9 bases aligning to TRBD1. The CDR3 is 16 residues long. The V segment lost 3 bases and the J segment 5 bases; nucleotides outside the gene matches: 8. The V gene's germline CDR1 is MGHRA and CDR2 YSYEKL.